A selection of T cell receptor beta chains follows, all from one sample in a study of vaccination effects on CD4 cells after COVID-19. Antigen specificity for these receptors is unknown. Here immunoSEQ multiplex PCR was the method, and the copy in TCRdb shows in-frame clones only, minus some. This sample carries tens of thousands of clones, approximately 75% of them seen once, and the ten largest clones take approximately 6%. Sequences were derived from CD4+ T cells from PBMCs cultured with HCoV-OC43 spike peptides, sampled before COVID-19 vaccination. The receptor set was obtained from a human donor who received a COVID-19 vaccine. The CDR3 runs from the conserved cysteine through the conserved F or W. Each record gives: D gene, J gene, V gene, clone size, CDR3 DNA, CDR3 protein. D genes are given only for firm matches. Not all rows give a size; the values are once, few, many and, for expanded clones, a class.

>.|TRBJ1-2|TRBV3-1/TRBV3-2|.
TGTGCCAGCAGCCAAGACCTGCGGTGGTACACCTTC
CASSQDLRWYTF
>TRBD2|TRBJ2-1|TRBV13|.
TGTGCCAGCAGTTCACTAGCGGGGGGTCTAAGCTCCTACAATGAGCAGTTCTTC
CASSSLAGGLSSYNEQFF
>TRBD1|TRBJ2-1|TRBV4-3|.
TGCGCCAGCAGCCCTTCCGACAGGGAAATCTACAATGAGCAGTTCTTC
CASSPSDREIYNEQFF
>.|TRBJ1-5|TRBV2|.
TGTGCCAGCAGCCGCCTTAAGGGCTATCAGCCCCAGCATTTT
CASSRLKGYQPQHF
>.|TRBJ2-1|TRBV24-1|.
TGTGCCACCAGTGACCAAGACGGGTTCAATGAGCAGTTCTTC
CATSDQDGFNEQFF
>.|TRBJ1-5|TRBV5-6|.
TGTGCCAGCAGCCCAGGGTTCAATCAGCCCCAGCATTTT
CASSPGFNQPQHF
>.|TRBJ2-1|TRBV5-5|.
TGTGCCAGCAGCTTGGTGGGGTATGAGCAGTTCTTC
CASSLVGYEQFF
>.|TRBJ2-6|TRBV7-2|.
TGTGCCAGCAACGTGGGTCGAACCCGAGGGGCCAACGTCCTGACTTTC
CASNVGRTRGANVLTF
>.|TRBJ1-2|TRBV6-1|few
TGTGCCAGCAGTGAGACTTTCGACGGCGTAGGCGGCTACACCTTC
CASSETFDGVGGYTF
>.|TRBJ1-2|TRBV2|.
TGTGCCAGCAGTTCCGGACGGGACCTATCCTATGGCTACACCTTC
CASSSGRDLSYGYTF